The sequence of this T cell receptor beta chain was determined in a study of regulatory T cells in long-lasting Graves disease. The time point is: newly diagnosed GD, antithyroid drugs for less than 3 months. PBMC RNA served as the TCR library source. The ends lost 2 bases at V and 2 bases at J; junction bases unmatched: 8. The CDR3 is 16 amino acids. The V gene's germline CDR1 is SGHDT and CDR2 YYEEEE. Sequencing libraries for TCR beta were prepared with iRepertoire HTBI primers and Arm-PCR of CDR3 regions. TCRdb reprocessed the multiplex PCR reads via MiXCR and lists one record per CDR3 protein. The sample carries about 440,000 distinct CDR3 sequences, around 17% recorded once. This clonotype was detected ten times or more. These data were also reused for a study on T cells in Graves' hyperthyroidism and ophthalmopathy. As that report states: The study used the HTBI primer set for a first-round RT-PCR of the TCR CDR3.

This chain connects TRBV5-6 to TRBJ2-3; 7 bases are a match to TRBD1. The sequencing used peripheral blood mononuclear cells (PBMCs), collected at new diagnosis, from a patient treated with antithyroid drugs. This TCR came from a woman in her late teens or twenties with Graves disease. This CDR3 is CASSFGQGVTTDTQYF. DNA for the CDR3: TGTGCCAGCAGCTTTGGTCAGGGGGTGACCACAGATACGCAGTATTTT.